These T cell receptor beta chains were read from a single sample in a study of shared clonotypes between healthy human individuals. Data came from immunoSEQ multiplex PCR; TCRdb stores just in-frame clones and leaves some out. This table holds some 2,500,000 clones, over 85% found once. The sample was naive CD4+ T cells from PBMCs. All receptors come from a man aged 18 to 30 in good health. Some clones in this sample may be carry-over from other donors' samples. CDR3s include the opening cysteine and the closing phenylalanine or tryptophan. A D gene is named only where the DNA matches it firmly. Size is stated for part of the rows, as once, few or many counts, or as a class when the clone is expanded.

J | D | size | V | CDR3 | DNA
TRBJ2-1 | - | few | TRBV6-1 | CASSEKGPSSAAGEQFF | TGTGCCAGCAGTGAGAAGGGTCCCAGCTCCGCGGCAGGTGAGCAGTTCTTC
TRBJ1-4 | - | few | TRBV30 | CAWSIGGLGEKLFF | TGTGCCTGGAGTATAGGGGGGCTGGGTGAAAAACTGTTTTTT
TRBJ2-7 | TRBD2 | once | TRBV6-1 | CASSEALAGGEQYF | TGTGCCAGCAGTGAAGCCCTAGCGGGAGGCGAGCAGTACTTC
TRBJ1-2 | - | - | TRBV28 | CASSSTTQAHGYTF | TGTGCCAGCAGTTCGACGACCCAGGCCCATGGCTACACCTTC
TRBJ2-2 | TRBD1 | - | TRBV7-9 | CASRGTDTGELFF | TGTGCAAGCAGGGGGACGGACACCGGGGAGCTGTTTTTT
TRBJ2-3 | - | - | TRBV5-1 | CASSLAGRVDTQYF | TGCGCCAGCAGCTTGGCCGGGAGAGTAGATACGCAGTATTTT
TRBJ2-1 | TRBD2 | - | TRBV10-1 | CASSDPTSGRAAEQFF | TGCGCCAGCAGTGACCCGACTAGCGGGAGGGCCGCTGAGCAGTTCTTC
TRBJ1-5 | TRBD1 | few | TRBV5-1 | CASSLEGTGDQPQHF | TGCGCCAGCAGCTTGGAAGGGACAGGGGATCAGCCCCAGCATTTT
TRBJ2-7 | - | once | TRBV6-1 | CASSEALLGGGYEQYF | TGTGCCAGCAGTGAAGCGCTTCTTGGAGGGGGCTACGAGCAGTACTTC
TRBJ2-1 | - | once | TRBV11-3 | CASSLGSGVRNEQFF | TGTGCCAGCAGCTTAGGGTCGGGAGTGCGGAATGAGCAGTTCTTC
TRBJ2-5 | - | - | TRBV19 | CASSIRSSGETQYF | TGTGCCAGTAGTATTCGGAGCAGCGGAGAGACCCAGTACTTC
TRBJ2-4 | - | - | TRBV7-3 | CASSSYAQGRQYF | TGTGCCAGCAGCTCATACGCCCAAGGTCGGCAGTACTTC
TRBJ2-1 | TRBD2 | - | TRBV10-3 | CAISGGLAGLSYNEQFF | TGTGCCATCAGTGGGGGACTAGCGGGATTGTCCTACAATGAGCAGTTCTTC
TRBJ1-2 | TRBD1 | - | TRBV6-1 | CASSDTGGRDYGYTF | TGTGCCAGCAGTGACACAGGGGGCAGGGACTATGGCTACACCTTC
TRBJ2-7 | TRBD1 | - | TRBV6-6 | CASKGQPYYEQYF | TGTGCCAGCAAGGGACAGCCCTACTACGAGCAGTACTTC
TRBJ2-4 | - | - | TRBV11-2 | CASSPADLAKNIQYF | TGTGCCAGCAGCCCCGCTGACCTCGCCAAAAACATTCAGTACTTC
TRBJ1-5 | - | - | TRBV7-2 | CASSLYLNQPQHF | TGTGCCAGCAGCCTATATCTTAATCAGCCCCAGCATTTT